The 28 T cell receptor beta chains presented below share a single source sample, sequenced in a study of early stage breast cancer tumors. Only in-frame clones appear in the TCRdb table, and some are missing; sequencing was by immunoSEQ multiplex PCR. The sample shows tens of thousands of clones, over 75% of them seen only once. Sequenced sample: blood. These receptors all come from a person aged 35-55 years with breast cancer.

The chain is built from TRBV27 and TRBJ2-3; no clear D gene. Trimming shortened V by 0 bases and J by 2 bases, and 6 bases separated the two germline ends. The CDR3 extends over 14 amino acids. From germline, CDR1 is MNHEY and CDR2 SMNVEV (reference sequence). The CDR3 is CASSLSQSTDTQYF. In nucleotides, the CDR3 is TGTGCCAGCAGTTTATCCCAATCCACAGATACGCAGTATTTT.

The chain carries TRBV27 and TRBJ2-7; 7 nucleotides match TRBD1. V shed 3 bases and J 12 bases; nucleotides not matched to a gene: 11. Germline CDR1 MNHEY, CDR2 SMNVEV (reference sequence). The CDR3 runs to 13 residues. The CDR3 reads CASSFSGQDLLYF. For the CDR3, the DNA is TGTGCCAGCAGTTTCTCCGGACAGGACCTATTGTACTTC.

V and J are TRBV5-1 and TRBJ2-2, with unresolved D. The CDR3 runs to 13 residues. V was clipped by 4 bases and J by 4 bases, with 8 bases between them. Germline loops: CDR1 SGHRS, CDR2 YFSETQ. The CDR3: CASSVGSTGELFF. As DNA, the CDR3 is TGCGCCAGCAGCGTCGGGTCCACCGGGGAGCTGTTTTTT.

CDR3 sequence reads: CASSRTENYGYTF. Written as DNA, the CDR3 is TGTGCCAGCAGCCGTACAGAGAACTATGGCTACACCTTC. V and J are TRBV6-5 and TRBJ1-2; D unresolved. The CDR3 runs 13 residues. Germline V gene data show CDR1 as MNHEY and CDR2 as SVGAGI. The ends were cut back, 6 bases at V and 2 bases at J, with 10 bases in the middle.

The chain uses TRBV7-6 and TRBJ2-2; 7 nucleotides agree with TRBD2. CDR3 length: 15 residues. In germline, CDR1 is SGHVS, CDR2 FNYEAQ. The V segment lost 5 bases and the J segment 2 bases; nucleotides outside the gene matches: 5. The DNA of the CDR3 is TGTGCCAGCAGCCGGGGGAGGGTTAACACCGGGGAGCTGTTTTTT. It translates to CASSRGRVNTGELFF.

The sample holds one count of this clone. V usage is TRBV9 and J usage is TRBJ2-3, with no clear D. Germline CDR1 SGDLS, CDR2 YYNGEE. The CDR3 extends over 15 amino acids. Trimming cost V 4 bases and J 2 bases, with 14 bases left between them. The DNA for the CDR3 is TGTGCCAGCAGCCCTCAGGACGGTTTCACAGATACGCAGTATTTT. Translating gives CASSPQDGFTDTQYF.

This clone was seen a handful of times. The V gene is TRBV11-3, the J gene TRBJ2-1; 8 positions agree with TRBD2. V was clipped by 2 bases and J by 12 bases; unmatched bases: 12. The length of the CDR3 is 15 residues. The germline gives CDR1 SGHNT, CDR2 YENEEA. This chain's CDR3 is CASSLFSGMGQRQFF. DNA of the CDR3: TGTGCCAGCAGCTTATTTAGCGGGATGGGTCAACGGCAGTTCTTC.

V and J are TRBV5-5 and TRBJ1-3, with D maybe TRBD1 (5 bases). The CDR3 is 15 residues long. The germline gives CDR1 SGHKS, CDR2 YYEKEE (reference sequence). Trimming shortened V by 5 bases and J by 3 bases, and 15 bases separated the two germline ends. The CDR3 reads CASRLIQGIGNTIYF. In DNA form, the CDR3 reads TGTGCCAGCAGGCTAATCCAGGGTATTGGAAACACCATATATTTT.

The genes are TRBV27 and TRBJ2-7; 7 positions agree with TRBD2. The CDR3 has 13 residues. The germline CDR1 and CDR2 sequences are MNHEY and SMNVEV (reference sequence). The J segment lost 4 bases and the V segment lost 5 bases, leaving 5 bases of the junction unmatched. DNA of the CDR3: TGTGCCAGCAGTCCGGTCGGGGGGTACGAGCAGTACTTC. Residues: CASSPVGGYEQYF.

The chain employs TRBV19 and TRBJ1-1; D not certain. The length of the CDR3 is 15 residues. From germline, CDR1 is LNHDA and CDR2 SQIVND (reference sequence). Trimming stripped 4 bases from V and 10 bases from J, with 22 bases between. This CDR3 reads CASSTYIDGPHGAFF. CDR3 bases: TGTGCCAGTAGTACATATATTGACGGACCACACGGAGCTTTCTTT.

The chain combines TRBV15 with TRBJ2-5, with D hard to call. With 0 bases removed from V and 5 bases from J, the gap between germline ends came to 10 bases. Germline V CDR1 and CDR2: LNHNV, YYDKDF (reference sequence). This CDR3 spans 14 amino acids. The CDR3 nucleotides are TGTGCCACCAGCAGAGAGGCACTCCGGGAGACCCAGTACTTC. This sequence encodes CATSREALRETQYF.

V is TRBV29-1 and J is TRBJ2-1; D might be TRBD2 (6 bases). Trimming left V 7 bases short and J 7 bases short, with 20 bases between. From germline, CDR1 is SQVTM and CDR2 ANQGSEA. The length of the CDR3 is 14 residues. The CDR3 loop is CSAAPGTGGNEQFF. The CDR3 DNA reads TGCAGCGCTGCCCCGGGCACCGGAGGGAATGAGCAGTTCTTC.

The chain links TRBV6-1 to TRBJ2-7; 7 bases are shared with TRBD1. CDR1 is MNHNS and CDR2 is SASEGT in the germline V gene. V was pared by 3 bases and J by 2 bases, with 7 bases of the junction left unmatched. This CDR3 comprises 15 residues. As DNA, the CDR3 is TGTGCCAGCAGTGAGGGGACAGTCCGGACCTACGAGCAGTACTTC. Its protein is CASSEGTVRTYEQYF.

This chain links TRBV4-2 with TRBJ2-1; TRBD2 aligns across 7 bases. The CDR3 has 16 residues. Germline lookup yields CDR1 LGHNA and CDR2 YNFKEQ. With 0 bases clipped from V and 4 bases from J, the junction kept 6 bases outside the gene matches. CDR3 DNA: TGTGCCAGCAGCCAAGAAGCGGGCGGGAGATACAATGAGCAGTTCTTC. Its translation: CASSQEAGGRYNEQFF.

The rearrangement uses TRBV7-2 and TRBJ2-1; TRBD2 agrees at 12 bases. Losses at the gene ends were 3 bases for V and 16 bases for J; bases not matched to a gene: 7. The germline V gene encodes CDR1 SGHTA and CDR2 FQGNSA. This CDR3 is 13 amino acids long. The CDR3 DNA sequence: TGTGCCAGCAGCTTGACTAGCGGGAGAGCACCCTTCTTC. It is translated as CASSLTSGRAPFF.

This clone was observed a few times. V usage is TRBV2 and J usage is TRBJ2-7; 10 bases fit TRBD2. This CDR3 contains 16 residues. Germline assignment: CDR1 SNHLY and CDR2 FYNNEI. The ends lost 1 base at V and 4 bases at J; junction bases unmatched: 7. CDR3 DNA sequence: TGTGCCAGCAGTGAAGGACTAGCGGGTGACAAATACGAGCAGTACTTC. Encoded protein: CASSEGLAGDKYEQYF.

The chain couples TRBV27 to TRBJ1-5; 8 bases line up with TRBD1. The CDR3 has 16 residues. The germline gives CDR1 MNHEY, CDR2 SMNVEV (reference sequence). V shed 5 bases and J 6 bases; nucleotides not matched to a gene: 12. For the CDR3, the DNA is TGTGCCAGCAGTAGTTCCGACAGGGGAAGGGGTCAGCCCCAGCATTTT. Its translation: CASSSSDRGRGQPQHF.

The chain links TRBV10-2 to TRBJ1-3, with no clear D. Germline V gene lookup returns CDR1 WSHSY and CDR2 SAAADI. V was cut by 3 bases and J by 4 bases, with 1 base left in between. The CDR3 is 11 amino acids. The CDR3 is CASSDGNTIYF. CDR3 in DNA: TGCGCCAGCAGTGACGGAAACACCATATATTTT.

The chain recombines TRBV7-2 with TRBJ2-7; D may be TRBD1 (6 bases). Germline V gives CDR1 SGHTA, CDR2 FQGNSA. This CDR3 spans 12 amino acids. Trimming cost V 5 bases and J 4 bases, with 9 bases left between them. CDR3 protein: CASSETGYEQYF. In DNA, the CDR3 is TGTGCCAGCAGCGAAACAGGGTACGAGCAGTACTTC.

The genes are TRBV2 and TRBJ2-1, with no clear D. From germline, CDR1 is SNHLY and CDR2 FYNNEI. The CDR3 totals 13 residues. Trimming took off 3 bases at V and 12 bases at J, with 15 bases between the two ends. The DNA of the CDR3 is TGTGCCAGCAGTGATGGAACTCAATGGCTGCAGTTCTTC. Protein sequence: CASSDGTQWLQFF.

The chain recombines TRBV6-1 with TRBJ2-7, with D tentatively TRBD2 (6 bases). Germline CDR1 and CDR2: MNHNS and SASEGT. The germline V and J ends were trimmed by 3 bases and 6 bases, with 9 bases remaining between them. This CDR3 is built from 12 residues. The DNA for the CDR3 is TGTGCCAGCAGTGATCTGGGGGGCGAGCAGTACTTC. Translating it yields CASSDLGGEQYF.

The CDR3 sequence: CASSLGGTSGTGETQYF. DNA of the CDR3: TGCGCCAGCAGCTTGGGAGGGACTAGCGGGACCGGAGAGACCCAGTACTTC. This sequence joins TRBV5-1 and TRBJ2-5; 13 nucleotides agree with TRBD2. Trimming took 0 bases from V and 4 from J; bases not matched to a gene: 6. CDR1 is SGHRS and CDR2 is YFSETQ in the germline V gene. The CDR3 consists of 17 residues.

This clone was seen only once. The rearrangement joins TRBV15 to TRBJ1-2; 12 nucleotides align to TRBD1. The germline CDR1 and CDR2 sequences are LNHNV and YYDKDF (reference sequence). CDR3 length equals 18 residues. The junction had 12 bases not matched to a gene; V was cut back by 0 bases and J by 7 bases. The CDR3 loop reads CATSRDTGLGTGGSGYTF. The CDR3 DNA follows: TGTGCCACCAGCAGAGATACGGGGCTGGGGACAGGGGGCTCTGGCTACACCTTC. Full variable domain (missing parts from reference TRBV15 and TRBJ1-2): DAMVIQNPRYQVTQFGKPVTLSCSQTLNHNVMYWYQQKSSQAPKLLFHYYDKDFNNEADTPDNFQSRRPNTSFCFLDIRSPGLGDTAMYLCATSRDTGLGTGGSGYTFGSGTRLTVV.

This clone was seen only a few times. The CDR3 end shows no conserved phenylalanine or tryptophan, and so a read error is likely. Because the CDR3's place on the DNA is in doubt, the DNA is left out and the CDR3 is given as listed by TCRdb. The chain recombines TRBV10-2 with TRBJ2-3; the table's D call, TRBD1, has no DNA check behind it. Germline CDR1 and CDR2: WSHSY and SAAADI. The CDR3 is 12 residues long, counting both termini. The CDR3 spells CASSDGGTGVPL.

J is TRBJ1-5 and V is TRBV19; tentatively, D is TRBD1 (5 bases). This CDR3 is 14 amino acids long. Germline assignment: CDR1 LNHDA and CDR2 SQIVND (reference sequence). V lost 7 bases and J 1 base, leaving 11 bases between the germline ends. The CDR3 reads CASNGQGSNQPQHF. The CDR3 DNA sequence: TGTGCCAGTAATGGGCAGGGCAGCAATCAGCCCCAGCATTTT.

The rearrangement uses TRBV30 and TRBJ1-3; tentatively, D is TRBD1 (6 bases). Between the trimmed V and J ends, which lost 0 bases and 0 bases, there was a span of 9 bases. Germline CDR1 reads GTSNPN; CDR2 reads SVGIG (reference sequence). The CDR3 has 15 residues. DNA for the CDR3: TGTGCCTGGAGTGTAGGACAGTTCTCTGGAAACACCATATATTTT. It yields the protein CAWSVGQFSGNTIYF.

The chain links TRBV19 to TRBJ2-2; D is uncertain. The germline CDR1 and CDR2 sequences are LNHDA and SQIVND (reference sequence). The length of the CDR3 is 14 residues. The V gene lost 3 bases and the J gene lost 1 base, with 6 bases spanning the gap. The CDR3 here is CASSMWGNTGELFF. The CDR3 nucleotides read TGTGCCAGTAGTATGTGGGGGAACACCGGGGAGCTGTTTTTT.

The chain links TRBV9 to TRBJ2-1; D gene ambiguous. The CDR3 runs 15 residues. CDR1 and CDR2 from the germline V gene are SGDLS and YYNGEE. V was clipped by 0 bases and J by 3 bases, with 10 bases between them. The CDR3 nucleotides read TGTGCCAGCAGCGTAGAGATAGAACTCTACAATGAGCAGTTCTTC. This codes for CASSVEIELYNEQFF.